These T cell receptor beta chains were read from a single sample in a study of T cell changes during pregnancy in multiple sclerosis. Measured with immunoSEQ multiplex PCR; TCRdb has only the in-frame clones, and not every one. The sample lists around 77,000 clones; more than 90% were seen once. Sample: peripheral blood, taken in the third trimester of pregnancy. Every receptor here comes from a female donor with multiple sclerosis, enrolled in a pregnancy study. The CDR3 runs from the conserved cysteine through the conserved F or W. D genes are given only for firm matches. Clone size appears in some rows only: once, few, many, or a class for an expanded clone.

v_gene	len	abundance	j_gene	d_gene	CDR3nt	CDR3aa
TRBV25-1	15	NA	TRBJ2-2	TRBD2	TGTGCCAGCAGTATTCTGACTAGCAGCCCCGGGGAGCTGTTTTTT	CASSILTSSPGELFF
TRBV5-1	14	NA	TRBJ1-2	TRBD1	TGCGCCAGCAGCTTTGACAGGGGAGCCTATGGCTACACCTTC	CASSFDRGAYGYTF
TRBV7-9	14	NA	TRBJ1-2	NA	TGTGCCAGCAGCTCCCAGGCATTCCCCTATGGCTACACCTTC	CASSSQAFPYGYTF
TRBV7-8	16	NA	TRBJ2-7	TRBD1	TGTGCCAGCAGCATAACCCGGGACAGGGCTTCCTACGAGCAGTACTTC	CASSITRDRASYEQYF
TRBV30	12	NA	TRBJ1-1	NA	TGTGCCTGGAGTTACAGGAACACTGAAGCTTTCTTT	CAWSYRNTEAFF
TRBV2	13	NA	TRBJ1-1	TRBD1	TGTGCCAGCAGTGAGGGGACAGGGGAGGGAGCTTTCTTT	CASSEGTGEGAFF
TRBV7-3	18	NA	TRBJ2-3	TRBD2	TGTGCCAGCAGCTCAAAATCCCGACTAGCGGTTAGCACAGATACGCAGTATTTT	CASSSKSRLAVSTDTQYF
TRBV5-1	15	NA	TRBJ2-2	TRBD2	TGCGCCAGCAGACTGAGCGGGACGAACACCGGGGAGCTGTTTTTT	CASRLSGTNTGELFF
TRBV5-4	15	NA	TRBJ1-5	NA	TGTGCCAGCAGCTTGTTCTACAGGGAGAATCAGCCCCAGCATTTT	CASSLFYRENQPQHF
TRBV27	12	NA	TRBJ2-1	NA	TGTGCCAGCAGTTGGGGCGGGGGCGAGCAGTTCTTC	CASSWGGGEQFF
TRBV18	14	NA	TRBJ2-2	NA	TGTGCCAGCTCACCACAGGGAGACACCGGGGAGCTGTTTTTT	CASSPQGDTGELFF
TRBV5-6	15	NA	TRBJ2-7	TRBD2	TGTGCCAGCAGCCCGGAGGGACTAGGCAGTTACGAGCAGTACTTC	CASSPEGLGSYEQYF
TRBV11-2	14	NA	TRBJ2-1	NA	TGTGCCAGCAGCCCGGGGGACTCCTACAATGAGCAGTTCTTC	CASSPGDSYNEQFF
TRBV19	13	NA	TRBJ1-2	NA	TGTGCCAGTAGTCCCAGGAGGGCGTATGGCTACACCTTC	CASSPRRAYGYTF
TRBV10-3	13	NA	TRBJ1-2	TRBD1	TGTGCCATCAGTGAGTCAGGGGGCTACGGCTACACCTTC	CAISESGGYGYTF
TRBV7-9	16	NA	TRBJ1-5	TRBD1	TGTGCCAGCAGCCCTCCGGGACAGGGGGGCAATCAGCCCCAGCATTTT	CASSPPGQGGNQPQHF
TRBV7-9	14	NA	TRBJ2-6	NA	TGTGCCAGCAGCGACAACTCTGGGGCCAACGTCCTGACTTTC	CASSDNSGANVLTF
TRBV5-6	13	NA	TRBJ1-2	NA	TGTGCCAGCAGCTTGGTAGAGGGAAGCGGCTACACCTTC	CASSLVEGSGYTF
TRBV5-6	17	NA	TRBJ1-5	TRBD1	TGTGCCAGCAGCGACAGGGGGCGCGGGGATAGCAATCAGCCCCAGCATTTT	CASSDRGRGDSNQPQHF
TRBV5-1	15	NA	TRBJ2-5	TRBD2	TGCGCCAGCAGCCCCAGGGAGGGGCTAGGAGAGACCCAGTACTTC	CASSPREGLGETQYF
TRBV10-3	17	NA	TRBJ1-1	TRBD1	TGTGCCTCACGAACCGGGACAGGGTCATCCATGAACACTGAAGCTTTCTTT	CASRTGTGSSMNTEAFF
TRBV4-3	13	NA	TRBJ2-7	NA	TGCGCCAGCAGCCAAGACGTCGGGAACGAGCAGTACTTC	CASSQDVGNEQYF
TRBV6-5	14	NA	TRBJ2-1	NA	TGTGCCAGCAGACCTGAAGGACGGGAATCTGAGCAGTTCTTC	CASRPEGRESEQFF
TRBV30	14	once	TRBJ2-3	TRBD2	TGTGCCTGGAGTGCACTAGCGGGAGGAGATACGCAGTATTTT	CAWSALAGGDTQYF
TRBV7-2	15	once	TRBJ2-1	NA	TGTGCCAGCAGCAAAGCGGGTGGGGGTTCGGTTGAGCAGTTCTTC	CASSKAGGGSVEQFF
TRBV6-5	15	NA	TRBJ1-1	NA	TGTGCCAGCAGTAGACCCCAGGGTATGAACACTGAAGCTTTCTTT	CASSRPQGMNTEAFF
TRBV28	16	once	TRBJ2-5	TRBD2	TGTGCCAGCCTCTCACGGGGGGGCGCGGGAGGAGAGACCCAGTACTTC	CASLSRGGAGGETQYF
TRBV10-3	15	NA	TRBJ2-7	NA	TGTGCCATCAGTGAGTCTCGGGGATTTTCCTACGAGCAGTACTTC	CAISESRGFSYEQYF
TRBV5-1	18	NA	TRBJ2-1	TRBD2	TGCGCCAGCAGCTTGCGGCTAGCGGGCGGAAGCTCCTACAATGAGCAGTTCTTC	CASSLRLAGGSSYNEQFF
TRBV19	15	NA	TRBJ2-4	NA	TGTGCCAGTAGACAGGGTGACCTAGCCAAAAACATTCAGTACTTC	CASRQGDLAKNIQYF
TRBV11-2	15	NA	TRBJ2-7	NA	TGTGCCAGCAGCTTACAGTGGGAGGCCAACTACGAGCAGTACTTC	CASSLQWEANYEQYF
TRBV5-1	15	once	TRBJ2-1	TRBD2	TGCGCCAGCAGCGTGACTAGCGGGAGAGGTAATGAGCAGTTCTTC	CASSVTSGRGNEQFF